This T cell receptor beta chain came from a study of cytomegalovirus exposure and HLA in healthy donors. About the study: It was reported in a later analysis that the 120 or so validation repertoires used the same platform as the 650 to 800 first-cohort repertoires. Study findings and constraints: The study put about 180 TCR beta chains on its list as cytomegalovirus-associated. High sensitivity and specificity were reportedly achieved when the classifier diagnosed cytomegalovirus status. Three CMV-associated chains were confirmed in vitro to be specific for CMV antigens.

The data were produced by immunoSEQ multiplex PCR, yet TCRdb's version contains in-frame clones alone and is incomplete. Of 200,000 to 250,000 clones listed, around 78% are singletons. Trimming cost V 7 bases and J 8 bases; bases outside gene matches: 17. Germline lookup yields CDR1 LNHNV and CDR2 YYDKDF (reference sequence). This CDR3 is built from 15 residues. Of note for this clone: What it binds is unknown.

Material: PBMCs. The source of this sequence is a woman under 30 in good health and CMV-seronegative. The chain links TRBV15 to TRBJ2-7; TRBD1 matches at 7 bases. The CDR3 bases are TGTGCCACCAAGGCAGACAGGGAACCCCTAAGCCAGCAGTACTTC. Encoded protein: CATKADREPLSQQYF.